The 8 T cell receptor beta chains given below trace back to one sample, sequenced in a study of T cells in Graves' hyperthyroidism and ophthalmopathy. Researchers amplified the TCR beta CDR3 regions from RNA transcripts. HTBI primers were used for first-round RT-PCR of the TCR CDR3. TCRdb analysed the multiplex PCR reads with MiXCR anew, one entry per CDR3 protein. Among some 400,000 distinct CDR3 sequences listed, approximately 13% were seen once. The sample was blood. Receptors originate from a man aged 30 to 39 with Graves' hyperthyroidism that later progressed to Graves' ophthalmopathy.

Comment on this clonotype: A much larger clone is a single base away; this may be a read error. The chain uses TRBV20-1 and TRBJ2-7; D might be TRBD2 (5 bases). With 3 bases removed from V and 10 bases from J, the gap between germline ends came to 19 bases. The CDR3 spans 13 residues. Germline V CDR1 and CDR2: DFQATT, SNEGSKA (reference sequence). CDR3 nucleotides: TGCAGTGCTAGGTTTCGCACTAGTCGCGATCAGTACTTC. It specifies CSARFRTSRDQYF.

There are many counts of this clonotype. The chain couples TRBV6-5 to TRBJ1-1; D remains ambiguous. V was shortened by 0 bases and J by 0 bases, with 11 bases between the two germline ends. The CDR3 has 16 residues. The germline V gene has CDR1 MNHEY and CDR2 SVGAGI. CDR3 DNA sequence: TGTGCCAGCAGTTACTCGAAGGTCAGCTTGAACACTGAAGCTTTCTTT. It is translated as CASSYSKVSLNTEAFF.

The chain carries TRBV5-1 and TRBJ2-3, with 7 bases lining up with TRBD1. V was pared by 0 bases and J by 5 bases, with 6 bases of the junction left unmatched. In germline, CDR1 is SGHRS, CDR2 YFSETQ. There are 15 residues in the CDR3. CDR3 nucleotide sequence: TGCGCCAGCAGCTTGGCCGACAGGGCCAAAGATACGCAGTATTTT. Its translation: CASSLADRAKDTQYF.

This clonotype came up a few times. This chain links TRBV6-5 with TRBJ2-3; tentatively, D is TRBD1 (6 bases). Germline CDR1 reads MNHEY; CDR2 reads SVGAGI. Trimming removed 2 bases at V and 2 bases at J, with 14 bases between. The CDR3 has 16 residues. CDR3 DNA: TGTGCCAGCAGTTACCGGATGGACAGTTCCACAGATACGCAGTATTTT. This codes for CASSYRMDSSTDTQYF.

This clonotype was counted many times. CDR3 bases: TGCAGTGCTAGAGTCGGGGCGGCTAACTATGGCTACACCTTC. Residues: CSARVGAANYGYTF. The chain couples TRBV20-1 to TRBJ1-2; D may be TRBD1 (5 bases). V was shortened by 1 base and J by 0 bases, with 9 bases between the two germline ends. Germline CDR1 reads DFQATT; CDR2 reads SNEGSKA (reference sequence). The CDR3 extends over 14 amino acids.

This clonotype was observed at least ten times. The J gene is TRBJ1-1, the V gene TRBV28; TRBD1 agrees at 8 bases. Trimming cost V 6 bases and J 1 base; bases outside gene matches: 7. This CDR3 is 15 amino acids long. Per the germline V gene, CDR1 is MDHEN and CDR2 is SYDVKM. For the CDR3, the DNA is TGTGCCAGCAGGCTTCAGGGGGCTGGGAACACTGAAGCTTTCTTT. Its translation: CASRLQGAGNTEAFF. Full variable domain (rest looked up from reference TRBV28 and TRBJ1-1): DVKVTQSSRYLVKRTGEKVFLECVQDMDHENMFWYRQDPGLGLRLIYFSYDVKMKEKGDIPEGYSVSREKKERFSLILESASTNQTSMYLCASRLQGAGNTEAFFGQGTRLTVV.

At least ten counts were recorded for this clonotype. The chain combines TRBV20-1 with TRBJ2-6; D not certain. The germline V gene encodes CDR1 DFQATT and CDR2 SNEGSKA (reference sequence). The CDR3 spans 15 residues. V lost 0 bases and J lost 0, with 6 bases in between. CDR3 loop: CSARDVGSGANVLTF. In DNA, the CDR3 is TGCAGTGCTAGAGATGTGGGCTCTGGGGCCAACGTCCTGACTTTC.

This clonotype showed up many times. The chain recombines TRBV7-6 with TRBJ2-1, with D tentatively TRBD1 (6 bases). Trimming pared 5 bases from V and 3 bases from J, leaving 20 bases between. CDR3 length: 17 amino acids. Germline V gene sequence: CDR1 SGHVS, CDR2 FNYEAQ. The CDR3 sequence: CASSPSSGTPYYNEQFF. The CDR3 DNA sequence: TGTGCCAGCAGCCCCAGTTCCGGGACACCCTACTACAATGAGCAGTTCTTC.